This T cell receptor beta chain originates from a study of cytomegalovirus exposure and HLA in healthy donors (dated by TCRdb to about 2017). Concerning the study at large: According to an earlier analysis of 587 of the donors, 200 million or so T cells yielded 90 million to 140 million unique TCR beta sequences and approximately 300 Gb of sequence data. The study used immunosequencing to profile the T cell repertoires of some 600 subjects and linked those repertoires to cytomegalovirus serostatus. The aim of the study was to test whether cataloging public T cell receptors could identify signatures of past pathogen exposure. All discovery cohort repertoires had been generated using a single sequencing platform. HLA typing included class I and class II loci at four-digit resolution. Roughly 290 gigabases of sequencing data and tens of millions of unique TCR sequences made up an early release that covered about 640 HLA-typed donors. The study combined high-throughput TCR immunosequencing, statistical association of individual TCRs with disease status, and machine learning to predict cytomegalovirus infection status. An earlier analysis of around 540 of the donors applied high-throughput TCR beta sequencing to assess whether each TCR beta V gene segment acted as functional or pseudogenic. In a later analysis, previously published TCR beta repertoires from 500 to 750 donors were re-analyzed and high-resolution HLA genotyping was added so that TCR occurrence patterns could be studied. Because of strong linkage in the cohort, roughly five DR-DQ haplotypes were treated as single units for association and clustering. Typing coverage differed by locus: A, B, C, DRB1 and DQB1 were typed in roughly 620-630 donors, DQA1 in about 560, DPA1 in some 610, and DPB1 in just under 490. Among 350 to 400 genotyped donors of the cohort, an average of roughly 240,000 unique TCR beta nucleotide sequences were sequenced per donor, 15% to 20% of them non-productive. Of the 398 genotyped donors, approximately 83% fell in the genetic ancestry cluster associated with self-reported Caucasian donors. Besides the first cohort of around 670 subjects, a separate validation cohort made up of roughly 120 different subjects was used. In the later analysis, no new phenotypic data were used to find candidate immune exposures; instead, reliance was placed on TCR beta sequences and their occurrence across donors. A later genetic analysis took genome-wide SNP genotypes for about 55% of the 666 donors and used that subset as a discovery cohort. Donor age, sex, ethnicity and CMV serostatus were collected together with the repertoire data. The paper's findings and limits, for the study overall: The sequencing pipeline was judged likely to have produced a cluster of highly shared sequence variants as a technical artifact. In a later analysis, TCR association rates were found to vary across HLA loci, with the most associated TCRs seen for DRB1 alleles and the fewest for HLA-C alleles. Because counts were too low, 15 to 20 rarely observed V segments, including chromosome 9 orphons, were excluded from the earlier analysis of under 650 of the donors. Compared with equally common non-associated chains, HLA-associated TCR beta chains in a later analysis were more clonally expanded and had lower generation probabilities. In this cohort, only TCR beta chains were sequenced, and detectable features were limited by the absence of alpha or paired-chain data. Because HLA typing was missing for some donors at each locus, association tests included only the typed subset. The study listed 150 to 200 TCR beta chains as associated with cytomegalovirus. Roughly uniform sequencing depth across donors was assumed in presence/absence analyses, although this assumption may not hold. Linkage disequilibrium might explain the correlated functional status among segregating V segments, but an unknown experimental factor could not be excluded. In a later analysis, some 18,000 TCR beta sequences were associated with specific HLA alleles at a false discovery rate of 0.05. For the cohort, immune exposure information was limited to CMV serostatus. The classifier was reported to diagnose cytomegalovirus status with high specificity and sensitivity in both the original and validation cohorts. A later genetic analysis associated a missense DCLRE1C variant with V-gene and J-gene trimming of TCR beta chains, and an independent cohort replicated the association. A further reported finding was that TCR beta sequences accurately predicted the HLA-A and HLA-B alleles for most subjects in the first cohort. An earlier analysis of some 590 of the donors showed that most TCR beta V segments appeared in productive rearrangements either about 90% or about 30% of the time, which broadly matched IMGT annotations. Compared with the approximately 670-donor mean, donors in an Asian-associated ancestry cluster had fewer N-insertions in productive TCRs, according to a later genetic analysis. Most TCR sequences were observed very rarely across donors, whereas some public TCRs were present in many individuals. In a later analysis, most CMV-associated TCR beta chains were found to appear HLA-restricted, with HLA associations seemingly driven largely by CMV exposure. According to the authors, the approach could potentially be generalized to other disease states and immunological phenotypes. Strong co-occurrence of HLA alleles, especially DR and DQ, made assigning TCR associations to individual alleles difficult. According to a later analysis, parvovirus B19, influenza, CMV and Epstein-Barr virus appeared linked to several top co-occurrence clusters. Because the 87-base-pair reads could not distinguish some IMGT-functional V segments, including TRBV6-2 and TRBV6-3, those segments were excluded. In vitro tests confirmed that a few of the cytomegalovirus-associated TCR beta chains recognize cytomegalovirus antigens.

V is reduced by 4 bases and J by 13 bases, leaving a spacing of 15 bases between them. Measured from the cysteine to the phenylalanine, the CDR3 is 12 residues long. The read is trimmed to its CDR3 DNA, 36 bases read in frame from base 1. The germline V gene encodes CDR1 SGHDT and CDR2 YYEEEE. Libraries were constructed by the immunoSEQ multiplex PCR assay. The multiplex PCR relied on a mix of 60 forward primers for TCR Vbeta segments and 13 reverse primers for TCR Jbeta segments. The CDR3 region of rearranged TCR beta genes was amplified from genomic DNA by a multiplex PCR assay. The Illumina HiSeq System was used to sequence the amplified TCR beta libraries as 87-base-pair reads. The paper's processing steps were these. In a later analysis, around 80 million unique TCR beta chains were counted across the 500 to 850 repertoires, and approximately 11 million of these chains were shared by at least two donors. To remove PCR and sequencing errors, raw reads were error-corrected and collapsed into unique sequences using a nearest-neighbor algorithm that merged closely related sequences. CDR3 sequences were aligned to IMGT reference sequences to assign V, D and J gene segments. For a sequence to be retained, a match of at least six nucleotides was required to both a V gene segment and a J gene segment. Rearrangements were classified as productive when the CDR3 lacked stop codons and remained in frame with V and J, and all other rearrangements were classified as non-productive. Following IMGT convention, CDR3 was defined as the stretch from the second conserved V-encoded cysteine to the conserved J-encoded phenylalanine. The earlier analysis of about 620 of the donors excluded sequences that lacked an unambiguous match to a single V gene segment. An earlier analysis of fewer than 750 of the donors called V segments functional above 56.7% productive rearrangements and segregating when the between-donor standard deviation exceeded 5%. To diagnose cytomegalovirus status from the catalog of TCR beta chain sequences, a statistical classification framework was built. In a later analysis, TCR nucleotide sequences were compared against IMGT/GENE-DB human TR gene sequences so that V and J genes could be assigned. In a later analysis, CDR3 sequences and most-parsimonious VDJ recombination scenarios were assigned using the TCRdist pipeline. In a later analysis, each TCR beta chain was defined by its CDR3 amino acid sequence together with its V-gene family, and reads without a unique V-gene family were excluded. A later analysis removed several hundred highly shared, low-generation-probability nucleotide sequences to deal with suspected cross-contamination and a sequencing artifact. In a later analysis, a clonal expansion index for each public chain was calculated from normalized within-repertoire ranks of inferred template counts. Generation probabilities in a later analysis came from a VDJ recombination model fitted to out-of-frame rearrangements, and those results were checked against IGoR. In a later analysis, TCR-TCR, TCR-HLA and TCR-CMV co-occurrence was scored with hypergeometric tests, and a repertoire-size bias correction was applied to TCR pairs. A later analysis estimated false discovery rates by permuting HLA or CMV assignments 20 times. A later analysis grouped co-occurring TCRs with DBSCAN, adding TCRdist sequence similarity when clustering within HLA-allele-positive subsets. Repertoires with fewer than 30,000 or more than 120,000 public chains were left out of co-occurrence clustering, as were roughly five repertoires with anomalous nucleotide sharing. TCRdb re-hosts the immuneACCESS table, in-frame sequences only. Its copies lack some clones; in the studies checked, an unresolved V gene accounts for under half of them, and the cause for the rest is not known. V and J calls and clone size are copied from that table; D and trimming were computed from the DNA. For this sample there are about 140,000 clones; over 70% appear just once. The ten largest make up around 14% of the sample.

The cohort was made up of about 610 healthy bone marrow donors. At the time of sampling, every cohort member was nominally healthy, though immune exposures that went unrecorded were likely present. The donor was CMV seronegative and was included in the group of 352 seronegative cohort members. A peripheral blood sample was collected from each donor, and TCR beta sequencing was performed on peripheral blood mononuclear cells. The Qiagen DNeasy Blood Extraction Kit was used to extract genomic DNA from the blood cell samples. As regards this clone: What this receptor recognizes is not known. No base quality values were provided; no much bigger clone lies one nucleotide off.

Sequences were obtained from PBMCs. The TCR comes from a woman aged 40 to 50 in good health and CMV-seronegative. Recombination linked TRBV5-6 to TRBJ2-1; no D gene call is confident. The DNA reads TGTGCCAGCAGCCAAACGTCGACTGATCAGTTCTTC. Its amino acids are CASSQTSTDQFF.